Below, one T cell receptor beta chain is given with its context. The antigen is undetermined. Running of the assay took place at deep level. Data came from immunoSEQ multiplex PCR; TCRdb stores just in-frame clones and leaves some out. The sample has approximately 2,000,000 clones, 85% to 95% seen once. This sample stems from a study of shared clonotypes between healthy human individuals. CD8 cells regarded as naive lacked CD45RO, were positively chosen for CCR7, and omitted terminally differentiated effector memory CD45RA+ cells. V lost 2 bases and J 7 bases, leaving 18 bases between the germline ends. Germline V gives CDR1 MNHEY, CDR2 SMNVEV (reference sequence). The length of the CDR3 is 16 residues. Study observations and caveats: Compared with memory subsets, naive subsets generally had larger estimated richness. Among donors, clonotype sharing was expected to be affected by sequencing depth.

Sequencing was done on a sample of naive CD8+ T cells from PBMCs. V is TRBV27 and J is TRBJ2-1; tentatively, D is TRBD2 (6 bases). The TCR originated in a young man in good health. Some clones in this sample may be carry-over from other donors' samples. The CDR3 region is CASSLNLAHRSNEQFF. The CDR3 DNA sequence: TGTGCCAGCAGTTTAAACCTAGCGCATAGGAGTAATGAGCAGTTCTTC.